These T cell receptor beta chains were read from a single sample in a study of blood T cell repertoires in COVID-19. Sequencing was performed with immunoSEQ multiplex PCR; in TCRdb, only in-frame clones are kept and a portion is missing. The sample lists about 160,000 clones, 85% occurring once. Sample: peripheral blood. All receptors come from a human donor with acute or convalescent COVID-19. The donor label of this sample is uncertain. CDR3s include the opening cysteine and the closing phenylalanine or tryptophan. A D gene is named only where the DNA matches it firmly. Where a row states a size, it is once, few, many or the class of an expanded clone; other rows omit it.

clone size,J gene,D gene,V gene,CDR3 protein,CDR3 DNA
NA,TRBJ1-2,NA,TRBV30,CACPPGGLSYGYTF,TGTGCCTGTCCTCCCGGGGGGTTAAGCTATGGCTACACCTTC
once,TRBJ2-1,NA,TRBV5-1,CASSLAQGTYNEQFF,TGCGCCAGCAGCTTGGCGCAGGGGACGTACAATGAGCAGTTCTTC
NA,TRBJ2-5,TRBD2,TRBV25-1,CASSELAGRVQETQYF,TGTGCCAGCAGTGAACTAGCGGGGCGAGTACAAGAGACCCAGTACTTC
NA,TRBJ2-7,NA,TRBV5-1,CASSLAAGSYEQYF,TGCGCCAGCAGCTTGGCCGCGGGCTCCTACGAGCAGTACTTC
NA,TRBJ1-2,NA,TRBV7-8,CASSLAARVDGYTF,TGTGCCAGCAGCTTAGCGGCGAGGGTTGATGGCTACACCTTC
NA,TRBJ1-3,NA,TRBV7-8,CASSPTINTIYF,TGTGCCAGCAGCCCCACAATAAACACCATATATTTT
NA,TRBJ2-2,TRBD1,TRBV4-3,CASSQAPTGGADTGELFF,TGCGCCAGCAGCCAGGCTCCAACAGGGGGCGCCGACACCGGGGAGCTGTTTTTT
NA,TRBJ1-1,NA,TRBV5-1,CASSARVDRSTEAFF,TGCGCCAGCAGCGCCAGGGTTGACCGGTCCACTGAAGCTTTCTTT
NA,TRBJ1-1,NA,TRBV29-1,CSANEGNTEAFF,TGCAGCGCGAACGAGGGTAACACTGAAGCTTTCTTT
NA,TRBJ2-1,TRBD2,TRBV5-4,CASSPGTSDEQFF,TGTGCCAGCAGCCCGGGGACTAGCGATGAGCAGTTCTTC
NA,TRBJ1-3,NA,TRBV11-2,CASSLRESSGNTIYF,TGTGCCAGCAGCTTGCGGGAGAGCTCTGGAAACACCATATATTTT
NA,TRBJ1-2,NA,TRBV19,CASSEGELLRYTF,TGTGCCAGTAGCGAGGGAGAACTATTACGCTACACCTTC
few,TRBJ2-7,NA,TRBV7-9,CASAGGRGYEQYF,TGTGCCAGCGCCGGTGGGAGAGGGTACGAGCAGTACTTC
NA,TRBJ1-1,NA,TRBV3-1/TRBV3-2,CASSLRGGTEAFF,TGTGCCAGCAGCCTCAGGGGAGGGACTGAAGCTTTCTTT
NA,TRBJ1-2,NA,TRBV2,CASRRGATNYGYTF,TGTGCCAGCAGGCGGGGGGCCACTAACTATGGCTACACCTTC
NA,TRBJ2-3,NA,TRBV7-2,CASSLDISGSTDTQYF,TGTGCCAGCAGCTTAGATATAAGCGGCAGCACAGATACGCAGTATTTT
NA,TRBJ1-2,NA,TRBV28,CATGGMETNYGYTF,TGTGCCACCGGGGGGATGGAGACTAACTATGGCTACACCTTC
NA,TRBJ2-7,TRBD1,TRBV27,CASSKGQRYEQYF,TGTGCCAGCAGTAAGGGACAGCGGTACGAGCAGTACTTC
NA,TRBJ1-2,TRBD1,TRBV5-1,CASSGGRDRGKYGYTF,TGCGCCAGCAGCGGAGGCCGGGACAGGGGAAAGTATGGCTACACCTTC
NA,TRBJ2-7,TRBD2,TRBV6-1,CASSEASGGSYEQYF,TGTGCCAGCAGTGAAGCTAGCGGGGGCTCCTACGAGCAGTACTTC
NA,TRBJ2-5,TRBD1,TRBV29-1,CSVLRGQGAWETQYF,TGCAGCGTACTCAGGGGCCAGGGGGCGTGGGAGACCCAGTACTTC
NA,TRBJ2-1,TRBD2,TRBV7-2,CASSSSAGGTRKEFF,TGTGCCAGCAGCTCCTCGGCCGGGGGGACTAGGAAGGAGTTCTTC
NA,TRBJ2-7,NA,TRBV6-1,CASSERRTGNEQYF,TGTGCCAGCAGTGAAAGGAGAACAGGCAACGAGCAGTACTTC
NA,TRBJ2-1,NA,TRBV27,CASSLWTDLLGLNEQFF,TGTGCCAGCAGTCTATGGACAGATTTACTCGGGCTCAATGAGCAGTTCTTC
NA,TRBJ1-2,NA,TRBV4-3,CASSQDPGHTYGYTF,TGCGCCAGCAGCCAAGATCCGGGACACACTTATGGCTACACCTTC
NA,TRBJ1-6,TRBD1,TRBV2,CASSGQGASPLHF,TGTGCCAGCAGTGGACAGGGGGCTTCACCCCTCCACTTT
NA,TRBJ2-1,TRBD1,TRBV7-3,CASSSDRGSYNEQFF,TGTGCCAGCAGCTCAGACAGGGGCTCCTACAATGAGCAGTTCTTC
NA,TRBJ1-4,NA,TRBV21-1,CASRGGWASSNEKLFF,TGTGCCAGCAGGGGAGGTTGGGCGTCATCTAATGAAAAACTGTTTTTT
NA,TRBJ2-7,NA,TRBV5-1,CASRRAGVGEQYF,TGCGCCAGCCGACGCGCAGGGGTAGGGGAGCAGTACTTC
NA,TRBJ1-1,NA,TRBV3-1/TRBV3-2,CASSQAGGAGTEAFF,TGTGCCAGCAGCCAAGCGGGGGGCGCAGGCACTGAAGCTTTCTTT
NA,TRBJ1-1,NA,TRBV6-4,CASSPSGGQGNTEAFF,TGTGCCAGCAGCCCATCGGGGGGGCAGGGGAACACTGAAGCTTTCTTT
NA,TRBJ2-3,NA,TRBV4-1,CASSQDPVPTDTQYF,TGCGCCAGCAGCCAAGACCCAGTACCCACAGATACGCAGTATTTT
NA,TRBJ1-2,NA,TRBV3-1/TRBV3-2,CASSHSDGYTF,TGTGCCAGCAGCCACTCTGATGGCTACACCTTC
NA,TRBJ2-7,TRBD1,TRBV7-6,CASSLGGTGDSSYEQYF,TGTGCCAGCAGCTTAGGGGGGACAGGAGACAGCTCCTACGAGCAGTACTTC
NA,TRBJ2-1,TRBD1,TRBV7-3,CASSLMGQGRNEQFF,TGTGCCAGCAGCTTAATGGGACAGGGGAGGAATGAGCAGTTCTTC
once,TRBJ2-1,TRBD2,TRBV4-3,CASSQDQTSGGTYNEQFF,TGCGCCAGCAGCCAAGATCAAACTAGCGGGGGGACTTACAATGAGCAGTTCTTC
few,TRBJ1-5,NA,TRBV9,CASSVGRENSNQPQHF,TGTGCCAGCAGCGTAGGTCGAGAAAATAGCAATCAGCCCCAGCATTTT
once,TRBJ2-3,NA,TRBV7-3,CASSPRTTSSTDTQYF,TGTGCCAGCAGCCCCCGGACTACCTCTAGCACAGATACGCAGTATTTT
NA,TRBJ1-1,NA,TRBV6-5,CASQSRQNNTEAFF,TGTGCCAGCCAATCAAGACAGAATAACACTGAAGCTTTCTTT
once,TRBJ2-7,NA,TRBV30,CAWSVNYEQYF,TGTGCCTGGAGCGTAAACTACGAGCAGTACTTC
once,TRBJ2-1,NA,TRBV6-5,CASSWNQGNEQFF,TGTGCCAGCAGCTGGAATCAGGGCAATGAGCAGTTCTTC
NA,TRBJ1-1,NA,TRBV4-2,CASSQEGTGNTEAFF,TGTGCCAGCAGCCAAGAAGGAACAGGGAACACTGAAGCTTTCTTT
NA,TRBJ1-2,TRBD1,TRBV11-2,CASSLAGTGGAGGYTF,TGTGCCAGCAGCTTAGCCGGCACAGGGGGCGCGGGGGGCTACACCTTC
NA,TRBJ2-1,NA,TRBV7-3,CASSLVESSSEQFF,TGTGCCAGCAGCTTAGTGGAGAGTAGTAGTGAGCAGTTCTTC